The rows below give T cell receptor beta chains drawn from one sample of a study of T cells and copy number aberrations in small-cell lung cancer. Clones were sequenced by immunoSEQ multiplex PCR, and TCRdb holds only the in-frame ones, with some missing. The sample yields 9,000 to 10,000 clones, 75% to 80% seen once. The sample consisted of normal tissue next to the tumor. The receptors derive from a man aged 55-75 years with small cell lung cancer. Each CDR3 is given with its conserved first and last residue. D genes are given only for firm matches. Rows may omit the clone size; those that give it use once, few, many or a size class.

TRBV29-1	NA	TRBJ1-1	TRBD1	CSVDGGVRGKSTEAFF	TGCAGCGTTGACGGTGGGGTCAGGGGGAAGTCGACTGAAGCTTTCTTT
TRBV28	few	TRBJ1-2	NA	CASSYTQGLTYGYTF	TGTGCCAGCAGTTACACGCAGGGCCTTACCTATGGCTACACCTTC
TRBV5-1	few	TRBJ1-1	NA	CASSLAGSDTEAFF	TGCGCCAGCAGCTTGGCGGGGTCCGACACTGAAGCTTTCTTT
TRBV6-1	once	TRBJ2-3	NA	CASSDPRDGPDTQYF	TGTGCCAGCAGTGACCCCAGGGATGGGCCAGATACGCAGTATTTT
TRBV12-5	once	TRBJ2-1	TRBD1	CASTGQVYNEQFF	TGTGCTAGCACGGGACAGGTCTACAATGAGCAGTTCTTC
TRBV5-1	NA	TRBJ1-1	NA	CASSLVGPLGTEAFF	TGCGCCAGCAGCTTAGTCGGACCCCTAGGCACTGAAGCTTTCTTT
TRBV5-6	NA	TRBJ2-7	NA	CASSLDQGREQYF	TGTGCCAGCAGCTTGGATCAGGGTCGCGAGCAGTACTTC
TRBV6-5	NA	TRBJ2-2	NA	CASRVGGPDTGELFF	TGTGCCAGCAGGGTCGGAGGGCCGGACACCGGGGAGCTGTTTTTT
TRBV6-4	NA	TRBJ2-2	NA	CASTRERPGGELFF	TGTGCCAGCACAAGGGAGCGGCCGGGGGGGGAGCTGTTTTTT
TRBV7-9	once	TRBJ2-2	NA	CASSSDSLGELFF	TGTGCCAGCAGCTCAGACTCCCTGGGGGAGCTGTTTTTT
TRBV6-1	medium-sized	TRBJ1-5	NA	CASSEALGSNQPQHF	TGTGCCAGCAGTGAAGCGTTAGGGAGCAATCAGCCCCAGCATTTT
TRBV19	NA	TRBJ1-2	NA	CASRGPNYGYTF	TGTGCCAGTAGGGGACCTAACTATGGCTACACCTTC
TRBV20-1	NA	TRBJ2-7	NA	CSASGVEQYF	TGCAGTGCTAGTGGGGTCGAGCAGTACTTC
TRBV18	NA	TRBJ2-5	NA	CASSGRGETQYF	TGTGCCAGCTCAGGAAGGGGGGAGACCCAGTACTTC
TRBV11-3	NA	TRBJ1-4	NA	CASSKGRENEKLFF	TGTGCCAGCAGCAAAGGGAGAGAGAATGAAAAACTGTTTTTT
TRBV5-1	NA	TRBJ2-1	TRBD1	CASSSGTGGWDEQFF	TGCGCCAGCAGCTCCGGGACAGGGGGCTGGGATGAGCAGTTCTTC
TRBV20-1	NA	TRBJ1-5	NA	CSARLGESQHF	TGCAGTGCTAGGTTGGGGGAGTCCCAGCATTTT
TRBV19	few	TRBJ1-5	NA	CASSIDPQTSGQPQHF	TGTGCCAGTAGTATAGATCCGCAGACGAGCGGTCAGCCCCAGCATTTT
TRBV11-3	NA	TRBJ1-5	TRBD1	CVSSLTNDRGHQPQHF	TGTGTCAGCAGCCTCACGAATGACAGGGGGCATCAGCCCCAGCATTTT
TRBV30	NA	TRBJ1-5	NA	CAWSVDRYQPQHF	TGTGCCTGGAGTGTCGACCGATATCAGCCCCAGCATTTT
TRBV7-9	NA	TRBJ2-2	NA	CAAQQGSYVGELFF	TGTGCCGCCCAGCAGGGTAGCTATGTCGGGGAGCTGTTTTTT
TRBV19	NA	TRBJ1-1	TRBD1	CASRQGTRTEAFF	TGTGCCAGTCGACAGGGAACTCGGACTGAAGCTTTCTTT